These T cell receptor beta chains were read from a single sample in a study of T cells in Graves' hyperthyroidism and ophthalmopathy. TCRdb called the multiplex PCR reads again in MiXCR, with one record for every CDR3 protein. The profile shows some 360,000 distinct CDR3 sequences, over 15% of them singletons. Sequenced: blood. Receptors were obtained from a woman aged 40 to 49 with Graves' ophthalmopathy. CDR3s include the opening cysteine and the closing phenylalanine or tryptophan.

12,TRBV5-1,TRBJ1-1,CASSPGGTEAFF
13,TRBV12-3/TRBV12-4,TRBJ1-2,CASSPRLIYGYTF
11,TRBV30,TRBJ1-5,CAGVVGQPQHF
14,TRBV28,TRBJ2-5,CASSNQGSDETQYF
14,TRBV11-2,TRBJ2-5,CASSPTSEQETQYF
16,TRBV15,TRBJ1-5,CATSRGATGGNQPQHF
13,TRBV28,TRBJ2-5,CASSPAGEETQYF
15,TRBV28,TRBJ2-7,CASSFVGRSSYEQYF
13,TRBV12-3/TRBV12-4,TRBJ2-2,CASTPGGTGELFF
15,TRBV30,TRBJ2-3,CAWTPSGRSTDTQYF
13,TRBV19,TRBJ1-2,CASTRLRGYGYTF
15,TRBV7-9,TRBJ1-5,CASSPENRDNQPQHF
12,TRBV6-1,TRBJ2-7,CASRQRVHEQYF
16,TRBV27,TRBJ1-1,CASQPRDRVLNTEAFF
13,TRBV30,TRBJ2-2,CAWRQVNTGELFF
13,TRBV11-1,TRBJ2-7,CASSQDRVYEQYF
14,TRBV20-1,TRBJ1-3,CSARRQGARNTIYF
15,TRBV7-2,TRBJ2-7,CASSSALPFPYEQYF
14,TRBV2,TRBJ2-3,CASSDTSRIDTQYF
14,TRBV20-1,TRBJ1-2,CSARVGGAVYGYTF
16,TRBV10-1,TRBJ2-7,CASGARLAGGPHEQYF
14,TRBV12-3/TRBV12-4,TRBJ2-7,CASSQGGGREGGYF
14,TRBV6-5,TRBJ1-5,CASSYADSNQPQHF
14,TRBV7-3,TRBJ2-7,CASSLGAGNGVQYF
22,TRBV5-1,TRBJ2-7,CASSLATLNDRRNRLSIYEQYF
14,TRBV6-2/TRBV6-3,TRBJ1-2,CASTNTGSQYGYTF
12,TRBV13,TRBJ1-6,CASSLEGRPLHF
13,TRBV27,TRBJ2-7,CASSHRRGGEQYF
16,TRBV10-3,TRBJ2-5,CATRRDFGPPQETQYF
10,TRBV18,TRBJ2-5,CASSSGTQYF
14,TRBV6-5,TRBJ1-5,CASSPLDSYEPQHF
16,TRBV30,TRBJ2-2,CAWGQKGGFGTGELFF
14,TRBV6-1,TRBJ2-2,CASSEQTNTGELFF
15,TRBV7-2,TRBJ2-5,CASSLGLGWGETQYF
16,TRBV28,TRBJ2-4,CASRGLEGWVKNIQYF
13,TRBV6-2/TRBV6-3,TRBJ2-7,CASTPPSSYEQYF
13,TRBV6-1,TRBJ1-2,CASSQTQEYGYTF
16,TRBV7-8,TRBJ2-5,CASSLPSVGGGRTQYF
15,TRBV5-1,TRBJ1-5,CASSLEAGGSQPQHF
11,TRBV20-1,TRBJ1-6,CSVAGNSPLHF
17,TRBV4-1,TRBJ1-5,CASSQDGFRVRHQPQHF
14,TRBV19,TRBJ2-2,CASSTPGGTGELFF
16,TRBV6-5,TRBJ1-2,CASSSEYRDRVYGYTF
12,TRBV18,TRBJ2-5,CASSPKEETQYF
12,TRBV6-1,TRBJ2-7,CASSERLYEQYF
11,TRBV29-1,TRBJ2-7,CSVGFGYEQYF